This entry lists 21 T cell receptor beta chains sequenced from one sample in a study of sequential checkpoint blockade in melanoma. Clones were sequenced by immunoSEQ multiplex PCR, and TCRdb holds only the in-frame ones, with some missing. The sample records 15,000 to 20,000 clones, around 92% being singletons. Noted treatment: randomized to nivolumab then ipilimumab (arm A) or the reverse (arm B). This specimen was CD8+ T cells sorted from blood (inferred from file names), taken from a patient given nivolumab and ipilimumab in sequence. Receptor source: a human donor with melanoma.

This clone occurred a few times. CDR3 bases: TGTGCCAGCAGCTTTGAGGTTGGTAATAGCGAGCAGTACTTC. Protein: CASSFEVGNSEQYF. The chain couples TRBV5-8 to TRBJ2-7; unclear D gene. V shed 2 bases and J shed 6 bases, with 15 bases lying between them. Germline V gene data show CDR1 as SGHTS and CDR2 as YDEGEE. This CDR3 region has 14 residues.

This clone appeared once. The chain links TRBV5-4 to TRBJ1-6; 9 positions agree with TRBD1. The V and J ends lost 4 bases and 10 bases, in that order; junction bases with no gene match: 9. The length of the CDR3 is 15 residues. CDR1 and CDR2 from the germline V gene are SGHNT and YYREEE (reference sequence). CDR3 sequence: CASSLSGQGRSPLHF. The CDR3 DNA follows: TGTGCCAGCAGCCTCTCAGGACAGGGGAGGTCACCCCTCCACTTT.

This sequence joins TRBV27 and TRBJ2-1; 8 nucleotides match TRBD2. Germline trimming cut 2 bases from V and 10 bases from J; bases unmatched to any gene: 10. CDR1 and CDR2 (germline): MNHEY, SMNVEV (reference sequence). The CDR3 runs 15 residues. The CDR3 nucleotides are TGTGCCAGCAGTTTAAACGTCGGGAGGGCCAGGGAGCAGTTCTTC. Encoded protein: CASSLNVGRAREQFF.

The chain employs TRBV19 and TRBJ1-6; D gene ambiguous. Germline loops: CDR1 LNHDA, CDR2 SQIVND (reference sequence). CDR3 length equals 15 residues. Trimming took 3 bases from V and 10 from J, leaving 16 bases between them. The chain's CDR3 is CASSMSSGYRSPLHF. CDR3 DNA: TGTGCCAGTAGTATGTCTTCCGGGTATAGGTCACCCCTCCACTTT.

V usage is TRBV5-5 and J usage is TRBJ1-1, with D unresolved. Germline loops: CDR1 SGHKS, CDR2 YYEKEE (reference sequence). The CDR3 runs 13 residues. Trimming stripped 2 bases from V and 5 bases from J, with 10 bases between. The CDR3 loop reads CASSFGEGTEAFF. CDR3 in DNA: TGTGCCAGCAGCTTTGGGGAGGGAACTGAAGCTTTCTTT.

This clone was found a few times. This chain joins TRBV7-2 and TRBJ1-2, with D unresolved. The CDR3 runs to 15 residues. Germline V gives CDR1 SGHTA, CDR2 FQGNSA. Trimming stripped 5 bases from V and 5 bases from J, with 18 bases between. CDR3 DNA sequence: TGTGCCAGCAGCCCAGGCCAGGCCCCTATTTATGGCTACACCTTC. This sequence encodes CASSPGQAPIYGYTF.

The genes are TRBV6-1 and TRBJ2-7; TRBD2 agrees at 9 bases. The CDR3 extends over 15 amino acids. The V gene end was trimmed by 1 base and the J gene end by 1 base; junction bases not matched to a gene: 2. Germline V gives CDR1 MNHNS, CDR2 SASEGT. CDR3 sequence reads: CASSEGLAVSYEQYV. Written as DNA, the CDR3 is TGTGCCAGCAGTGAAGGACTAGCGGTTTCCTACGAGCAGTACGTC.

The V gene is TRBV5-4, the J gene TRBJ1-1; 11 bases fit TRBD1. Trimming removed 4 bases from V and 7 bases from J; junction bases left unmatched: 12. Per the germline V gene, CDR1 is SGHNT and CDR2 is YYREEE (reference sequence). The CDR3 loop spans 16 amino acids. CDR3 in amino acids: CASSPQHRDRGNEAFF. The CDR3 DNA is TGTGCCAGCAGCCCCCAACACCGGGACAGGGGGAATGAAGCTTTCTTT. The full variable domain, completed using reference TRBV5-4 and TRBJ1-1, is ETGVTQSPTHLIKTRGQQVTLRCSSQSGHNTVSWYQQALGQGPQFIFQYYREEENGRGNFPPRFSGLQFPNYSSELNVNALELDDSALYLCASSPQHRDRGNEAFFGQGTRLTVV.

The chain combines TRBV6-1 with TRBJ2-7, with D tentatively TRBD2 (6 bases). The V gene's germline CDR1 is MNHNS and CDR2 SASEGT. V was shortened by 3 bases and J by 3 bases, with 21 bases between the two germline ends. This CDR3 comprises 17 residues. CDR3 sequence (DNA): TGTGCCAGCAGTGACGGGCCAGGTGGGGGGACTCACTACGAGCAGTACGTC. This encodes CASSDGPGGGTHYEQYV.

The chain employs TRBV6-5 and TRBJ1-1; 7 positions match TRBD1. Trimming took 6 bases from V and 1 from J; bases not matched to a gene: 5. The germline gives CDR1 MNHEY, CDR2 SVGAGI. The CDR3 consists of 14 residues. Here the CDR3 reads CASRVGQENTEAFF. The CDR3 coding sequence is TGTGCCAGCAGGGTCGGACAGGAGAACACTGAAGCTTTCTTT.

V gene TRBV7-2 combines with J gene TRBJ2-7; TRBD2 agrees at 10 bases. Germline values: CDR1 SGHTA, CDR2 FQGNSA. V lost 3 bases and J lost 5; bases outside the gene matches: 13. The length of the CDR3 is 17 residues. CDR3 protein: CASSLDGLAGVGDEQYF. The CDR3 DNA is TGTGCCAGCAGCTTGGACGGGCTAGCGGGAGTCGGGGACGAGCAGTACTTC.

J is TRBJ2-7 and V is TRBV6-5; D is perhaps TRBD2 (6 bases). From germline, CDR1 is MNHEY and CDR2 SVGAGI. The CDR3 spans 14 residues. The germline V and J ends were trimmed by 2 bases and 3 bases, with 11 bases remaining between them. CDR3 sequence (DNA): TGTGCCAGCAGTTACGGCGGAGGGGTCTACGAGCAGTACTTC. Its translation is CASSYGGGVYEQYF.

The gene calls are TRBV6-4 and TRBJ1-2; D is perhaps TRBD1 (6 bases). Germline CDR1 reads MRHNA; CDR2 reads SNTAGT. Trimming removed 7 bases at V and 5 bases at J, with 17 bases between. The CDR3 runs 14 residues. CDR3 residues: CASTWDKKGYGYTF. Here the CDR3 DNA reads TGTGCCAGCACTTGGGACAAAAAAGGGTATGGCTACACCTTC.

The V call is TRBV28, the J call TRBJ2-7; a weak D match, TRBD2 (5 bases). Trimming cost V 3 bases and J 7 bases, with 16 bases left between them. Germline V gives CDR1 MDHEN, CDR2 SYDVKM. The CDR3 is 14 amino acids. The CDR3 sequence: CASSFRDFRREQYF. CDR3 sequence (DNA): TGTGCCAGCAGTTTCAGAGATTTTAGGAGGGAGCAGTACTTC.

This clone was observed a handful of times. The chain joins TRBV27 to TRBJ2-2, with D perhaps matching TRBD2 (5 bases). This CDR3 spans 16 amino acids. Trimming pared 3 bases from V and 5 bases from J, leaving 16 bases between. The germline V gene encodes CDR1 MNHEY and CDR2 SMNVEV (reference sequence). The CDR3 reads CASSFRVRGLTGELFF. The DNA of the CDR3 is TGTGCCAGCAGTTTTCGGGTCCGGGGATTAACCGGGGAGCTGTTTTTT.

CDR3 loop: CASSFGGNQPQHF. CDR3 in DNA: TGTGCCAGCAGCTTCGGGGGAAATCAGCCCCAGCATTTT. The rearrangement uses TRBV5-6 and TRBJ1-5; D possibly corresponds to TRBD1 (5 bases). Germline V gene data show CDR1 as SGHDT and CDR2 as YYEEEE. Trimming left V 2 bases short and J 4 bases short, with 7 bases between. CDR3 length: 13 residues.

This clone has just one count. This sequence joins TRBV7-9 and TRBJ2-1, with D possibly matching TRBD2 (5 bases). The germline gives CDR1 SEHNR, CDR2 FQNEAQ (reference sequence). This CDR3 contains 16 residues. Trimming took 6 bases from V and 3 from J, leaving 18 bases between them. CDR3 sequence: CASRPTFGDIYNEQFF. The DNA of the CDR3 is TGTGCCAGCAGACCGACTTTCGGGGATATCTACAATGAGCAGTTCTTC. Together with reference TRBV7-9 and TRBJ2-1, the CDR3 gives the full variable domain: DTGVSQNPRHKITKRGQNVTFRCDPISEHNRLYWYRQTLGQGPEFLTYFQNEAQLEKSRLLSDRFSAERPKGSFSTLEIQRTEQGDSAMYLCASRPTFGDIYNEQFFGPGTRLTVL.

The chain has TRBV23-1 and TRBJ2-7; D is undetermined. TRBV23-1 is an ORF for which the function is uncertain. The CDR3 length is 15 residues. Trimming took 0 bases from V and 3 from J, leaving 12 bases between them. The CDR3 sequence: CASSQSPPPGYEQYF. CDR3 in DNA: TGCGCCAGCAGTCAATCCCCACCCCCGGGCTACGAGCAGTACTTC.

This clone was recorded only once. V is TRBV28 and J is TRBJ1-1; TRBD1 might be the D (5 bases). The germline V and J ends were trimmed by 2 bases and 0 bases, with 10 bases remaining between them. The CDR3 is made up of 15 amino acids. Germline assignment: CDR1 MDHEN and CDR2 SYDVKM. The CDR3 sequence: CASSLIGALNTEAFF. DNA of the CDR3: TGTGCCAGCAGTTTAATAGGGGCGCTGAACACTGAAGCTTTCTTT.

The chain employs TRBV15 and TRBJ1-5, with D unresolved. Trimming pared 0 bases from V and 0 bases from J, leaving 9 bases between. CDR3 length: 16 amino acids. The germline V gene has CDR1 LNHNV and CDR2 YYDKDF (reference sequence). The CDR3 DNA reads as TGTGCCACCAGCAGAGATTATAGTTATAGCAATCAGCCCCAGCATTTT. Translated: CATSRDYSYSNQPQHF.

V gene TRBV6-1 combines with J gene TRBJ2-7; no clear D. The CDR3 runs to 13 residues. V dropped 4 bases and J dropped 1 base, with 8 bases sitting between them. Germline loops: CDR1 MNHNS, CDR2 SASEGT. CDR3 nucleotide sequence: TGTGCCAGCAGTGGATGGGCGTCCTACGAGCAGTACTTC. Translated: CASSGWASYEQYF.